Presented here are 20 T cell receptor beta chains from one specimen sequenced in a study of blood T cell repertoires in COVID-19. The protocol was immunoSEQ multiplex PCR, while the TCRdb copy is restricted to in-frame clones and leaves out a portion. This sample has 57,000 or so clones; about 76% occur once, and the top ten carry 22%. Sequenced: peripheral blood. The receptors were gathered from a man aged 45-65 years with active or convalescent COVID-19.

This chain connects TRBV15 to TRBJ2-7; no firm D call. CDR1 is LNHNV and CDR2 is YYDKDF in the germline V gene (reference sequence). The CDR3 spans 12 residues. The V end lost 0 bases, the J end lost 5 bases, and 5 bases lay between the germline ends. This CDR3 reads CATSRDLNEQYF. The CDR3 coding sequence is TGTGCCACCAGCAGAGATTTAAACGAGCAGTACTTC.

The chain uses TRBV4-1 and TRBJ2-2, with 8 bases matching TRBD1. Germline V lookup: CDR1 MGHRA, CDR2 YSYEKL. The CDR3 is made up of 15 amino acids. V lost 2 bases, J lost 5 bases, and 4 bases stayed unmatched. CDR3 coding DNA: TGCGCCAGCAGCCAAAGCCAGGGGGCAACCGGGGAGCTGTTTTTT. Amino acids: CASSQSQGATGELFF.

This clone was observed a few times. This chain links TRBV28 with TRBJ2-3; 12 bases are shared with TRBD2. Germline V lookup: CDR1 MDHEN, CDR2 SYDVKM. The CDR3 contains 19 residues. J was trimmed by 4 bases and V by 4 bases; bases with no gene match: 15. CDR3 sequence reads: CASSSPTLTSGSSADTQYF. The CDR3 coding sequence is TGTGCCAGCAGTTCCCCTACCCTGACTAGCGGGAGTTCTGCAGATACGCAGTATTTT.

This clone was found a few times. V usage is TRBV2 and J usage is TRBJ2-7; TRBD1 aligns across 9 bases. Germline trimming cut 4 bases from V and 7 bases from J; bases unmatched to any gene: 14. This CDR3 has 16 residues. CDR1 and CDR2 (germline): SNHLY, FYNNEI. The CDR3 spells CASSVETGTGLGEQYF. The CDR3 region has the DNA TGTGCCAGCAGTGTGGAGACCGGGACAGGGCTTGGTGAGCAGTACTTC.

CDR3: CASSLVSQIYEQYF. The CDR3 DNA is TGCGCCAGCAGCTTGGTAAGTCAGATCTACGAGCAGTACTTC. V usage is TRBV5-1 and J usage is TRBJ2-7; D remains ambiguous. Trimming cost V 0 bases and J 3 bases, with 10 bases left between them. There are 14 residues in the CDR3. From germline, CDR1 is SGHRS and CDR2 YFSETQ.

The DNA for the CDR3 is TGCAGTGCTAGTGTCGACAGACCAGACAAAAACATTCAGTACTTC. This gives the protein CSASVDRPDKNIQYF. The V and J genes are TRBV20-1 and TRBJ2-4; perhaps TRBD1 as D (5 bases). Germline lookup yields CDR1 DFQATT and CDR2 SNEGSKA (reference sequence). The CDR3 contains 15 residues. With 3 bases removed from V and 3 bases from J, the gap between germline ends came to 15 bases.

This chain uses TRBV2 with TRBJ1-2; 9 bases align to TRBD1. J was trimmed by 7 bases and V by 6 bases; bases with no gene match: 9. CDR1 and CDR2 (germline): SNHLY, FYNNEI. This CDR3 is built from 14 residues. The CDR3 DNA sequence: TGTGCCAGCAGACGAACGGGACAGGGATCTGGCTACACCTTC. Translation: CASRRTGQGSGYTF.

The genes are TRBV20-1 and TRBJ2-1; D unclear. There are 11 residues in the CDR3. From germline, CDR1 is DFQATT and CDR2 SNEGSKA (reference sequence). The ends were cut back, 0 bases at V and 12 bases at J, with 9 bases in the middle. The CDR3 loop reads CSARDSFGQFF. The CDR3 nucleotides are TGCAGTGCTAGAGACAGTTTTGGGCAGTTCTTC.

The genes are TRBV6-1 and TRBJ2-2; D is undetermined. Germline assignment: CDR1 MNHNS and CDR2 SASEGT. V was pared by 8 bases and J by 8 bases, with 9 bases between. The CDR3 sequence is 11 residues long. The CDR3: CASREMGELFF. In nucleotides, the CDR3 is TGTGCCAGCCGAGAGATGGGGGAGCTGTTTTTT.

In the case of this clone: One end of the junction does not line up with germline, which may come from a read error. V is TRBV6-1 and J is TRBJ2-5; possibly TRBD1 for D (6 bases). CDR1 and CDR2 from the germline V gene are MNHNS and SASEGT. The CDR3 runs to 13 residues. For the CDR3, the DNA is TGTGCCAGCAGGGAAGGGACATTCGAGACCCAGTACTTC. Translation: CASREGTFETQYF.

In DNA form, the CDR3 reads TGTGCCAGCAGTGCTCCGGGGGGCACCTACGAGCAGTACTTC. Translating it yields CASSAPGGTYEQYF. This chain uses TRBV7-2 with TRBJ2-7; D is perhaps TRBD2 (7 bases). V was cut by 6 bases and J by 2 bases, with 14 bases left in between. The CDR3 totals 14 residues. Germline values: CDR1 SGHTA, CDR2 FQGNSA.

This clone was counted once. The V and J genes are TRBV10-3 and TRBJ1-4; D is perhaps TRBD1 (5 bases). The CDR3 is 12 residues long. The V and J ends lost 7 bases and 5 bases respectively, with 8 bases between them. Germline values: CDR1 ENHRY, CDR2 SYGVKD. The CDR3 region has the DNA TGTGCCATCAAGGGACTGAATGAAAAACTGTTTTTT. This encodes CAIKGLNEKLFF.

The chain is built from TRBV4-1 and TRBJ1-4, with 10 bases that match TRBD1. The CDR3 is 16 amino acids. The germline gives CDR1 MGHRA, CDR2 YSYEKL. The V segment lost 2 bases and the J segment 8 bases; nucleotides outside the gene matches: 8. The CDR3: CASSQRGTGAEEKLFF. The CDR3 nucleotides read TGCGCCAGCAGCCAAAGGGGGACAGGGGCAGAAGAAAAACTGTTTTTT.

This clone was seen a handful of times. The chain carries TRBV2 and TRBJ1-5; D perhaps matches TRBD1 (6 bases). Germline V gives CDR1 SNHLY, CDR2 FYNNEI. With 1 base removed from V and 3 bases from J, the gap between germline ends came to 10 bases. CDR3 length equals 15 residues. The CDR3 DNA follows: TGTGCCAGCAGTGAAGACAGGGCGGACAATCAGCCCCAGCATTTT. Translation: CASSEDRADNQPQHF.

The V gene is TRBV29-1, the J gene TRBJ2-2; 11 bases are a match to TRBD1. Germline V gene data show CDR1 as SQVTM and CDR2 as ANQGSEA. The V segment lost 7 bases and the J segment 5 bases; nucleotides outside the gene matches: 6. The CDR3 covers 14 residues. CDR3 loop: CSAHGTGGTGELFF. CDR3 coding DNA: TGCAGCGCTCACGGGACAGGGGGTACCGGGGAGCTGTTTTTT.

This chain's CDR3 is CASSRQGYGNTIYF. In nucleotides, the CDR3 is TGTGCCAGTAGTCGGCAGGGGTACGGAAACACCATATATTTT. This chain joins TRBV19 and TRBJ1-3; D is perhaps TRBD1 (6 bases). Trimming removed 5 bases from V and 4 bases from J, with 12 bases in between. This CDR3 has 14 residues. The germline gives CDR1 LNHDA, CDR2 SQIVND (reference sequence).

This clone was seen only a few times. This sequence joins TRBV20-1 and TRBJ1-1; D ambiguous. Trimming left V 5 bases short and J 4 bases short, with 8 bases between. The CDR3 extends over 11 amino acids. The germline CDR1 and CDR2 sequences are DFQATT and SNEGSKA (reference sequence). The CDR3 sequence: CSALGGTEAFF. Written as DNA, the CDR3 is TGCAGTGCTCTCGGAGGCACTGAAGCTTTCTTT.

This clone was recorded a few times. Other nucleotide sequences from this sample produce the same CDR3. The rearrangement uses TRBV15 and TRBJ2-7; maybe TRBD2 (6 bases). Germline CDR1 LNHNV, CDR2 YYDKDF (reference sequence). Trimming shortened V by 0 bases and J by 1 base, and 10 bases separated the two germline ends. The CDR3 length is 15 residues. The CDR3 reads CATSRDSSGSYEQYF. CDR3 in DNA: TGTGCCACCAGCAGAGATAGTAGCGGATCCTACGAGCAGTACTTC.

This clone was seen a handful of times. The chain couples TRBV11-2 to TRBJ1-1, with D hard to call. From germline, CDR1 is SGHAT and CDR2 FQNNGV. Trimming left V 3 bases short and J 0 bases short, with 23 bases between. This CDR3 contains 19 residues. CDR3 amino acids: CASSLGRPGWSYMNTEAFF. The DNA of the CDR3 is TGTGCCAGCAGCTTGGGCCGTCCGGGGTGGTCTTACATGAACACTGAAGCTTTCTTT. Using reference TRBV11-2 and TRBJ1-1 for the parts outside the CDR3, the full variable domain is EAGVAQSPRYKIIEKRQSVAFWCNPISGHATLYWYQQILGQGPKLLIQFQNNGVVDDSQLPKDRFSAERLKGVDSTLKIQPAKLEDSAVYLCASSLGRPGWSYMNTEAFFGQGTRLTVV.

The genes are TRBV19 and TRBJ1-2, with 7 positions matching TRBD1. Germline CDR1 is LNHDA and CDR2 is SQIVND (reference sequence). V lost 0 bases, J lost 4 bases, and 5 bases stayed unmatched. This CDR3 spans 15 amino acids. CDR3 bases: TGTGCCAGTAGTATAGATTCCTGGGACAGCTATGGCTACACCTTC. Amino acid sequence: CASSIDSWDSYGYTF.